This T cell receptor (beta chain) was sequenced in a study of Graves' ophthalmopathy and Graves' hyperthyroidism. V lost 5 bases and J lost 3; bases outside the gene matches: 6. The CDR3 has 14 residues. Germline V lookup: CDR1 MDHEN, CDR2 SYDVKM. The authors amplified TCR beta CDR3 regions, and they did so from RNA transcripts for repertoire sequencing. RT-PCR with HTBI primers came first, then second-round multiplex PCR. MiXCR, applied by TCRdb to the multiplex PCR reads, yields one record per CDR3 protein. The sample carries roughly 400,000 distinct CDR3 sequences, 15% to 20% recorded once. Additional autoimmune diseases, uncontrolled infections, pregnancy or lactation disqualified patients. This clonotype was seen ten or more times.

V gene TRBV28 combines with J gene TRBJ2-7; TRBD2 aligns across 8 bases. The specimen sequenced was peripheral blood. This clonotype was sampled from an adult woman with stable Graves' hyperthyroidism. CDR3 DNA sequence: TGTGCCAGCAGTCGGACGGGAGGGATCTACGAGCAGTACTTC. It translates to CASSRTGGIYEQYF.